Listed here are 2 T cell receptor beta chains from one sample, sequenced in a study of blood T cell repertoires in COVID-19. The assay was immunoSEQ multiplex PCR, and TCRdb's table has in-frame clones only and misses some. The sample records tens of thousands of clones, 85% being singletons. Sequenced: peripheral blood. These receptor sequences come from a man in his 60s with acute or convalescent COVID-19.

The J gene is TRBJ2-3, the V gene TRBV11-2; D is ambiguous. Germline V gene lookup returns CDR1 SGHAT and CDR2 FQNNGV. This CDR3 is 14 amino acids long. V lost 5 bases and J lost 4, with 13 bases in between. The chain's CDR3 is CASSLLLWADTQYF. CDR3 nucleotide sequence: TGTGCCAGCAGCCTACTACTTTGGGCAGATACGCAGTATTTT. The entire variable domain, with the rest obtained from reference TRBV11-2 and TRBJ2-3, is as follows: EAGVAQSPRYKIIEKRQSVAFWCNPISGHATLYWYQQILGQGPKLLIQFQNNGVVDDSQLPKDRFSAERLKGVDSTLKIQPAKLEDSAVYLCASSLLLWADTQYFGPGTRLTVL.

The chain uses TRBV5-1 and TRBJ1-5; TRBD1 matches at 7 bases. The CDR3 consists of 15 residues. Germline CDR1 and CDR2: SGHRS and YFSETQ. Losses at the gene ends were 3 bases for V and 6 bases for J; bases not matched to a gene: 9. The CDR3 coding sequence is TGCGCCAGCAGCTCCACCGGGACAGAAATTCAGCCCCAGCATTTT. Translated: CASSSTGTEIQPQHF.